This T cell receptor beta chain was identified during a study of T cells in Graves' hyperthyroidism and ophthalmopathy. General observations from the study: Separation of ophthalmopathy from stable hyperthyroidism was achieved by a 13 V-J model. The blood repertoire included most of the expanded thyroid clonotypes above 0.001.

When hyperthyroidism was first diagnosed, the blood sample was taken, preceding any ophthalmopathy symptoms. Extraction of PBMCs used around 9.6 ml of fresh peripheral blood. The investigators amplified TCR beta CDR3 regions from RNA transcripts. First-round RT-PCR targeting the TCR CDR3 was performed with the HTBI primer set. TCRdb independently ran MiXCR on the multiplex PCR reads; one entry per CDR3 protein. The sample includes 690,000 or so distinct CDR3 sequences, under 20% of them seen just once. Germline CDR1 reads MNHEY; CDR2 reads SVGEGT. Trimming removed 5 bases from V and 6 bases from J, with 7 bases in between. The CDR3 is 11 amino acids. In the case of this clonotype: Its specificity is unknown.

This sequence joins TRBV6-2 or TRBV6-3 and TRBJ1-2; no clear D. This clonotype originated in a woman in her 50s with Graves' hyperthyroidism that later progressed to Graves' ophthalmopathy. What was sequenced was blood. The CDR3 spells CASSTTDGYTF. The CDR3 region has the DNA TGTGCCAGCAGTACAACAGATGGCTACACCTTC.